A single sample is the source of the 28 T cell receptor beta chains below, sequenced in a study of OX40 agonist ivuxolimab in advanced cancers. Produced via immunoSEQ multiplex PCR; TCRdb's table is partial and in-frame only. The data hold some 60,000 clones, with 70% to 90% observed a single time. This sample comprised CD4+ or CD8+ T cells sorted from blood, obtained in a trial of the OX40 agonist ivuxolimab. The receptors originated from an adult with an advanced solid tumor such as melanoma, head and neck, liver or kidney cancer.

The chain combines TRBV6-9 with TRBJ2-1, with 7 positions matching TRBD2. CDR1 MNHGY and CDR2 SVAAGI come from the germline V gene. This CDR3 contains 17 residues. Trimming cost V 6 bases and J 5 bases; bases outside gene matches: 16. The CDR3 sequence is CASSPGLSEHGNNEQFF. The DNA of the CDR3 is TGTGCCAGCAGCCCGGGACTATCCGAGCACGGAAACAATGAGCAGTTCTTC.

The rearrangement uses TRBV7-2 and TRBJ2-1; TRBD1 agrees at 9 bases. V shed 5 bases, J shed 4 bases, and the junction held 3 bases outside the gene matches. Germline CDR1 SGHTA, CDR2 FQGNSA. CDR3 size: 14 residues. This chain's CDR3 is CASSRDRVYNEQFF. The CDR3 DNA reads TGTGCCAGCAGCCGGGACAGGGTGTACAATGAGCAGTTCTTC.

The chain employs TRBV5-1 and TRBJ1-2; 9 bases fit TRBD1. The CDR3 consists of 14 residues. Germline-derived CDR1 and CDR2 are SGHRS and YFSETQ. J gave up 2 bases and V 4 bases, and 3 bases lay outside the gene matches. The CDR3 DNA sequence: TGCGCCAGCAGCCCGGGACAGGGCAACTATGGCTACACCTTC. This gives the protein CASSPGQGNYGYTF.

With respect to this clone: Sequence at one end of the junction differs from germline and may be a read error. The V and J genes are TRBV5-1 and TRBJ1-5; possible D gene TRBD1, 6 bases. The germline CDR1 and CDR2 sequences are SGHRS and YFSETQ. The CDR3 runs 14 residues. The CDR3 region is CASSLQGSNQPQHF. CDR3 in DNA: TGTGCCAGCAGCCTACAGGGTAGCAATCAGCCCCAGCATTTT.

The chain uses TRBV12-2 and TRBJ1-4. TRBV12-2 is marked as a pseudogene. The CDR3 loop spans 16 amino acids. In DNA form, the CDR3 reads TGTGCAAGTCGCTTAGAATCTGGGAAGGTGGATGAAAAACTGTTTTTT. This encodes CASRLESGKVDEKLFF.

There are a few counts of this clone. This chain's CDR3 is CSVAEDSRLNTEAFF. The CDR3 region has the DNA TGCAGCGTTGCAGAGGACAGCCGATTGAACACTGAAGCTTTCTTT. The V gene is TRBV29-1, the J gene TRBJ1-1, with a weak D call TRBD1 (6 bases). Germline V gives CDR1 SQVTM, CDR2 ANQGSEA. CDR3 length equals 15 residues. The V gene lost 4 bases and the J gene lost 0 bases, with 15 bases spanning the gap.

This clone was picked up one time. This chain connects TRBV7-9 to TRBJ2-1; 11 nucleotides line up with TRBD2. CDR1 is SEHNR, CDR2 FQNEAQ, per germline (reference sequence). The V and J ends lost 4 bases and 7 bases, in that order; junction bases with no gene match: 12. The CDR3 contains 17 residues. This CDR3 reads CASSSRGSGRAWNEQFF. Written as DNA, the CDR3 is TGTGCCAGCAGCTCACGAGGTAGCGGGAGGGCCTGGAATGAGCAGTTCTTC.

The chain joins TRBV13 to TRBJ1-2, with 8 bases lining up with TRBD1. V lost 4 bases, J lost 5 bases, and 9 bases stayed unmatched. Per the germline V gene, CDR1 is PRHDT and CDR2 is FYEKMQ (reference sequence). The CDR3 is 15 amino acids. The CDR3 reads CASSSDDRGGYGYTF. The DNA for the CDR3 is TGTGCCAGCAGCTCCGACGACAGGGGTGGATATGGCTACACCTTC.

The rearrangement links TRBV27 to TRBJ1-4, with D possibly being TRBD1 (5 bases). There are 15 residues in the CDR3. Trimming stripped 5 bases from V and 6 bases from J, with 16 bases between. Germline CDR1 is MNHEY and CDR2 is SMNVEV (reference sequence). The CDR3 nucleotides are TGTGCCAGCAGTGCCCGGATAAGAGGGGATGAAAAACTGTTTTTT. This encodes CASSARIRGDEKLFF.

The J gene is TRBJ1-2, the V gene TRBV21-1. TRBV21-1 is recorded as a pseudogene. The CDR3 has 15 amino acids. The CDR3 sequence is CASRTSSLGGYGYTF. CDR3 DNA: TGTGCCAGCAGAACCTCCAGCCTGGGCGGCTATGGCTACACCTTC.

The chain couples TRBV5-1 to TRBJ1-2; TRBD1 is a possible D gene (6 bases). The CDR3 is 15 amino acids. Germline-derived CDR1 and CDR2 are SGHRS and YFSETQ. V was shortened by 3 bases and J by 8 bases, with 20 bases between the two germline ends. The CDR3 spells CASSSWQGLSLGYTF. CDR3 DNA sequence: TGCGCCAGCAGCTCTTGGCAGGGGCTTTCGCTCGGCTACACCTTC.

The V gene is TRBV7-3, the J gene TRBJ2-1, with D possibly being TRBD1 or TRBD2 (5 bases each). Germline V gene data show CDR1 as SGHTA and CDR2 as FQGTGA. With 5 bases removed from V and 4 bases from J, the gap between germline ends came to 9 bases. This CDR3 contains 13 residues. The CDR3 DNA is TGTGCCAGCAGCCCGGGACCGTACAATGAGCAGTTCTTC. This encodes CASSPGPYNEQFF.

This chain joins TRBV11-3 and TRBJ2-7; D not certain. Germline V CDR1 and CDR2: SGHNT, YENEEA. This CDR3 is built from 14 residues. Trimming stripped 1 base from V and 6 bases from J, with 13 bases between. CDR3 sequence reads: CASSLGIGQREQYF. In DNA, the CDR3 is TGTGCCAGCAGCTTAGGGATAGGGCAGCGCGAGCAGTACTTC.

The V gene is TRBV18, the J gene TRBJ2-1, with D hard to call. Germline values: CDR1 KGHSH, CDR2 LQKENI. Between the trimmed V and J ends, which lost 4 bases and 8 bases, there was a span of 12 bases. The CDR3 runs to 13 residues. CDR3 sequence reads: CASSQDQGDEQFF. CDR3 bases: TGTGCCAGCTCACAAGACCAAGGCGATGAGCAGTTCTTC.

This clone was seen a few times. This rearrangement joins TRBV5-1 to TRBJ1-2, with a possible D match to TRBD1 (6 bases). The CDR3 totals 14 residues. From germline, CDR1 is SGHRS and CDR2 YFSETQ. The V gene lost 2 bases and the J gene lost 11 bases, with 19 bases spanning the gap. The CDR3 DNA sequence: TGCGCCAGCAGCTTATGGTCGCAGGGGCAGGGATACACCTTC. The encoded protein is CASSLWSQGQGYTF.

The chain carries TRBV2 and TRBJ2-5; maybe TRBD2 (5 bases). Germline CDR1 reads SNHLY; CDR2 reads FYNNEI. The CDR3 is 15 amino acids. Deletions cut 7 bases from V and 1 base from J, with 16 bases between. CDR3 in amino acids: CASTFGGSIQETQYF. The DNA for the CDR3 is TGTGCCAGCACTTTCGGAGGATCGATCCAAGAGACCCAGTACTTC.

The chain is built from TRBV4-2 and TRBJ2-7, with TRBD1 identical over 9 bases. J gave up 0 bases and V 4 bases, and 4 bases lay outside the gene matches. CDR3 length: 15 amino acids. CDR1 and CDR2 (germline): LGHNA, YNFKEQ. The chain's CDR3 is CASSPGTGSSYEQYV. The CDR3, as DNA: TGTGCCAGCAGCCCCGGGACAGGGAGCTCCTACGAGCAGTACGTC.

V is TRBV4-2 and J is TRBJ1-1; D remains unclear. Germline V gives CDR1 LGHNA, CDR2 YNFKEQ. With 0 bases removed from V and 0 bases from J, the gap between germline ends came to 11 bases. The length of the CDR3 is 16 residues. The CDR3 sequence: CASSQDGVALNTEAFF. As DNA, the CDR3 is TGTGCCAGCAGCCAAGATGGCGTGGCCCTGAACACTGAAGCTTTCTTT.

This rearrangement joins TRBV11-3 to TRBJ2-2; TRBD2 aligns across 7 bases. The CDR3 spans 18 residues. Germline V CDR1 and CDR2: SGHNT, YENEEA. Losses at the gene ends were 0 bases for V and 2 bases for J; bases not matched to a gene: 9. CDR3 sequence: CASSLDGLADTNTGELFF. The CDR3, as DNA: TGTGCCAGCAGCTTAGATGGGCTAGCGGACACTAACACCGGGGAGCTGTTTTTT. The full variable domain, rest sourced from reference TRBV11-3 and TRBJ2-2, is EAGVVQSPRYKIIEKKQPVAFWCNPISGHNTLYWYLQNLGQGPELLIRYENEEAVDDSQLPKDRFSAERLKGVDSTLKIQPAELGDSAVYLCASSLDGLADTNTGELFFGEGSRLTVL.

The chain uses TRBV18 and TRBJ1-3; the D is unclear. V shed 2 bases and J shed 0 bases, with 8 bases lying between them. The CDR3 totals 15 residues. Germline V gene sequence: CDR1 KGHSH, CDR2 LQKENI. The CDR3 reads CASSPTSTSGNTIYF. The CDR3 DNA follows: TGTGCCAGCTCACCAACATCCACCTCTGGAAACACCATATATTTT.

The CDR3 region is CASSYSGFGGPQHF. The DNA of the CDR3 is TGTGCCAGCAGTTACTCTGGGTTCGGGGGGCCCCAGCATTTT. This rearrangement joins TRBV6-5 to TRBJ1-5; TRBD1 might be the D (5 bases). The V gene lost 0 bases and the J gene lost 9 bases, with 12 bases spanning the gap. In germline, CDR1 is MNHEY, CDR2 SVGAGI. The CDR3 is made up of 14 amino acids.

This clone is a singleton in its sample. The chain employs TRBV5-8 and TRBJ2-7, with D unresolved. The germline CDR1 and CDR2 sequences are SGHTS and YDEGEE. This CDR3 comprises 11 residues. The V gene lost 1 base and the J gene lost 7 bases, with 6 bases spanning the gap. This chain's CDR3 is CASSLRVEQYV. CDR3 nucleotide sequence: TGTGCCAGCAGCTTGCGGGTTGAGCAGTACGTC.

The chain couples TRBV18 to TRBJ2-6, with TRBD2 matching 10 bases. CDR1 is KGHSH, CDR2 LQKENI, per germline. Trimming took 6 bases from V and 3 from J; bases not matched to a gene: 8. The CDR3 has 17 amino acids. The CDR3 nucleotides are TGTGCCAGCTCGCTAGCGGGAGTGGTCGGTGGGGCCAACGTCCTGACTTTC. Residues: CASSLAGVVGGANVLTF.

The rearrangement uses TRBV6-1 and TRBJ1-1; the match to TRBD1 covers 11 bases. In germline, CDR1 is MNHNS, CDR2 SASEGT. This CDR3 spans 15 amino acids. Trimming at V came to 4 bases and at J to 3 bases, leaving 4 bases not matched to a gene. CDR3 nucleotide sequence: TGTGCCAGCAGTGTGGACAGGGGGCGATACACTGAAGCTTTCTTT. Residues: CASSVDRGRYTEAFF.

V and J are TRBV6-5 and TRBJ2-7; weak D call: TRBD2 (6 bases). The CDR3 covers 14 residues. The V and J ends lost 7 bases and 7 bases respectively, with 20 bases between them. CDR1 is MNHEY and CDR2 is SVGAGI in the germline V gene. CDR3 DNA: TGTGCCAGCATGGGGATGGCGGGGTCATGGGAGCAGTACTTC. Protein product: CASMGMAGSWEQYF.

The V and J genes are TRBV11-3 and TRBJ2-3; TRBD1 might be the D (5 bases). Trimming removed 3 bases at V and 0 bases at J, with 16 bases between. The CDR3 is 17 amino acids. CDR1 and CDR2 from the germline V gene are SGHNT and YENEEA. The CDR3 DNA follows: TGTGCCAGCAGCTTTAGTGTGGGGCGGAAGAGCACAGATACGCAGTATTTT. Translated, it gives CASSFSVGRKSTDTQYF.

J is TRBJ1-2 and V is TRBV9, with D uncertain. The V end was cut by 0 bases, the J end by 0 bases, with 9 bases between. CDR1 and CDR2 (germline): SGDLS, YYNGEE. The CDR3 is made up of 15 amino acids. This CDR3 reads CASSVDFRANYGYTF. Here the CDR3 DNA reads TGTGCCAGCAGCGTAGATTTCCGAGCTAACTATGGCTACACCTTC.

This chain joins TRBV27 and TRBJ2-5; weak D call: TRBD2 (7 bases). Germline V gene lookup returns CDR1 MNHEY and CDR2 SMNVEV (reference sequence). V lost 5 bases and J lost 4, with 20 bases in between. The CDR3 sequence is 16 residues long. For the CDR3, the DNA is TGTGCCAGCAGTCGAAGGGGGGGTGATTATCGAGAGACCCAGTACTTC. It translates to CASSRRGGDYRETQYF.